The 32 T cell receptor beta chains presented below share a single source sample, sequenced in a study of shared clonotypes between healthy human individuals. The naive CD8 subset, CD45RO-negative cells positively selected for CCR7, excluded terminally differentiated effector memory CD45RA+ cells. Generated by immunoSEQ multiplex PCR, the TCRdb table keeps only in-frame clones and is missing some. The sample lists around 2,000,000 clones; roughly 94% were seen once. Material: naive CD8+ T cells sorted from blood. These TCRs come from a man aged 18 to 35 in good health.

The table lists this clone with a few counts. The chain links TRBV4-1 to TRBJ2-5; D could derive from TRBD1 or TRBD2 (6 bases each). This CDR3 is 14 amino acids long. V lost 0 bases, J lost 13 bases, and 18 bases lay in between. Germline-derived CDR1 and CDR2 are MGHRA and YSYEKL. The CDR3 nucleotides read TGCGCCAGCAGCCAAGAAAGGGGGGTGGAACAGATGTACTTC. Protein product: CASSQERGVEQMYF.

The rearrangement uses TRBV11-3 and TRBJ2-3; D is unresolved. Germline CDR1 and CDR2: SGHNT and YENEEA. CDR3 size: 11 residues. Trimming took 5 bases from V and 6 from J, leaving 6 bases between them. The CDR3 DNA reads TGTGCCAGCAGCCACGGGGATACGCAGTATTTT. This codes for CASSHGDTQYF.

The chain joins TRBV4-1 to TRBJ1-1, with TRBD1 matching over 9 bases. CDR1 MGHRA and CDR2 YSYEKL come from the germline V gene. J lost 8 bases, V lost 5 bases, and 21 bases had no gene match. The CDR3 covers 18 residues. As DNA, the CDR3 is TGCGCCAGCAGCGTTAAAGACGGCGACAGGGGGATCGGTAGGGAAGCTTTCTTT. Encoded protein: CASSVKDGDRGIGREAFF.

This chain joins TRBV7-2 and TRBJ2-7, with a weak D call TRBD1 (6 bases). The V end lost 3 bases, the J end lost 1 base, and 13 bases lay between the germline ends. CDR1 and CDR2 from the germline V gene are SGHTA and FQGNSA. The CDR3 is 15 amino acids. CDR3 DNA sequence: TGTGCCAGCAGCTTGCTTCGGACAGCTTCCTACGAGCAGTACTTC. It yields the protein CASSLLRTASYEQYF.

On this clone itself: Other DNA sequences in the sample encode the same CDR3. The chain links TRBV5-4 to TRBJ2-7; TRBD1 matches at 8 bases. The CDR3 loop spans 15 amino acids. The V gene's germline CDR1 is SGHNT and CDR2 YYREEE (reference sequence). With 0 bases clipped from V and 0 bases from J, the junction kept 2 bases outside the gene matches. The DNA of the CDR3 is TGTGCCAGCAGCTTGGGTCAGGGGGCCTCCTACGAGCAGTACTTC. This codes for CASSLGQGASYEQYF.

The V call is TRBV6-5, the J call TRBJ2-5, with 9 nucleotides matching TRBD2. V was pared by 8 bases and J by 2 bases, with 6 bases of the junction left unmatched. Germline-derived CDR1 and CDR2 are MNHEY and SVGAGI. The CDR3 spans 14 residues. In DNA, the CDR3 is TGTGCCAGCGCTCTCGCGGGGGGGCAAGAGACCCAGTACTTC. Amino acids: CASALAGGQETQYF.

The J gene is TRBJ1-1, the V gene TRBV15; TRBD1 is a possible D gene (5 bases). CDR1 LNHNV and CDR2 YYDKDF come from the germline V gene (reference sequence). V lost 5 bases and J lost 10, with 14 bases in between. This CDR3 region has 12 residues. CDR3 nucleotide sequence: TGTGCCACCAGCGGGCAGGGCATGGGAGCTTTCTTT. Amino acid sequence: CATSGQGMGAFF.

This chain connects TRBV6-1 to TRBJ2-3, with no clear D. The CDR3 loop spans 10 amino acids. The germline gives CDR1 MNHNS, CDR2 SASEGT. V was cut by 7 bases and J by 8 bases, with 7 bases left in between. The CDR3 nucleotides read TGTGCCAGCAACTTCGGTACGCAGTATTTT. This sequence encodes CASNFGTQYF.

The sample holds one count of this clone. The chain recombines TRBV18 with TRBJ2-1; D might be TRBD1 or TRBD2, each matching 6 bases. CDR3 length equals 21 residues. Germline values: CDR1 KGHSH, CDR2 LQKENI. Trimming cost V 5 bases and J 0 bases, with 29 bases left between them. In nucleotides, the CDR3 is TGTGCCAGCTCAACCAGGGGCGAGACAGGCGGGGACATCCTCTCCTACAATGAGCAGTTCTTC. This translates into CASSTRGETGGDILSYNEQFF.

The rearrangement uses TRBV6-6 and TRBJ1-1; D is unclear. Germline assignment: CDR1 MNHNY and CDR2 SVGAGI (reference sequence). V was pared by 2 bases and J by 0 bases, with 10 bases between. The CDR3 sequence is 15 residues long. In nucleotides, the CDR3 is TGTGCCAGCAGTTACAGGGAGGGTATGAACACTGAAGCTTTCTTT. As protein: CASSYREGMNTEAFF.

V is TRBV28 and J is TRBJ1-6; TRBD1 matches at 9 bases. V dropped 4 bases and J dropped 9; count of bases not matched to a gene: 4. CDR1 MDHEN and CDR2 SYDVKM come from the germline V gene. The CDR3 has 14 residues. The chain's CDR3 is CASSYRGLSSPLHF. The DNA of the CDR3 is TGTGCCAGCAGTTACAGGGGGCTTAGTTCACCCCTCCACTTT.

The genes are TRBV6-5 and TRBJ1-2; 7 bases are shared with TRBD1. Trimming removed 4 bases from V and 6 bases from J; junction bases left unmatched: 5. CDR3 size: 13 residues. CDR1 is MNHEY, CDR2 SVGAGI, per germline. CDR3 DNA: TGTGCCAGCAGTTTACAGGGGCTGGATGGCTACACCTTC. Its translation is CASSLQGLDGYTF.

The gene calls are TRBV19 and TRBJ2-1; no firm D call. This CDR3 is built from 14 residues. From germline, CDR1 is LNHDA and CDR2 SQIVND (reference sequence). V was pared by 6 bases and J by 2 bases, with 11 bases between. The CDR3 here is CASSPAWTYNEQFF. CDR3 nucleotide sequence: TGTGCCAGTAGCCCTGCATGGACCTACAATGAGCAGTTCTTC.

The chain employs TRBV5-4 and TRBJ2-5, with D perhaps matching TRBD1 (5 bases). This CDR3 contains 13 residues. V was clipped by 5 bases and J by 4 bases, with 12 bases between them. CDR1 is SGHNT, CDR2 YYREEE, per germline (reference sequence). The CDR3 protein is CASRAGSGETQYF. DNA for the CDR3: TGTGCCAGCAGGGCAGGGTCGGGAGAGACCCAGTACTTC.

The J gene is TRBJ2-1, the V gene TRBV19; D not resolved. Germline V gene data show CDR1 as LNHDA and CDR2 as SQIVND (reference sequence). The CDR3 runs to 17 residues. V dropped 3 bases and J dropped 0 bases, with 15 bases sitting between them. The CDR3 region is CASSIPKTISSYNEQFF. DNA of the CDR3: TGTGCCAGTAGTATCCCCAAGACCATTAGCTCCTACAATGAGCAGTTCTTC.

The rearrangement uses TRBV7-9 and TRBJ2-5; TRBD2 matches at 14 bases. J lost 4 bases, V lost 4 bases, and 5 bases had no gene match. Looked up from germline, CDR1 is SEHNR and CDR2 is FQNEAQ (reference sequence). The CDR3 length is 16 residues. CDR3 loop: CASSSTSGRATETQYF. CDR3 coding DNA: TGTGCCAGCAGCTCGACTAGCGGGAGGGCCACAGAGACCCAGTACTTC.

The chain employs TRBV7-9 and TRBJ1-6; 8 bases are shared with TRBD1. The CDR3 totals 15 residues. V was clipped by 5 bases and J by 8 bases; unmatched bases: 8. The germline V gene has CDR1 SEHNR and CDR2 FQNEAQ (reference sequence). The CDR3 sequence is CASSPRQGPDSPLHF. DNA for the CDR3: TGTGCCAGCAGCCCCCGACAGGGGCCCGATTCACCCCTCCACTTT.

This clone was recorded only once. The chain is built from TRBV9 and TRBJ1-2; D perhaps matches TRBD1 (5 bases). The germline CDR1 and CDR2 sequences are SGDLS and YYNGEE. Trimming removed 4 bases from V and 4 bases from J, with 14 bases in between. The CDR3 has 14 residues. CDR3 sequence: CASSSGLSSYGYTF. The CDR3 region has the DNA TGTGCCAGCAGCTCAGGGTTGTCTAGCTATGGCTACACCTTC.

The CDR3 is CASSLRGATNEKLFF. The CDR3 DNA sequence: TGTGCCAGCAGTTTACGGGGCGCAACTAATGAAAAACTGTTTTTT. The chain employs TRBV28 and TRBJ1-4; D is possibly TRBD1 (5 bases). CDR1 MDHEN and CDR2 SYDVKM come from the germline V gene. Trimming took 2 bases from V and 0 from J, leaving 7 bases between them. The CDR3 has 15 amino acids.

This chain uses TRBV28 with TRBJ1-5, with a tentative D call TRBD1 (6 bases). The CDR3 runs to 14 residues. V dropped 6 bases and J dropped 5 bases, with 14 bases sitting between them. The germline V gene encodes CDR1 MDHEN and CDR2 SYDVKM. The CDR3 nucleotides read TGTGCCAGCAGGGACCGGGGGCTTCATCAGCCCCAGCATTTT. This translates into CASRDRGLHQPQHF.

The V and J genes are TRBV7-9 and TRBJ2-1; D is possibly TRBD2 (6 bases). Germline CDR1 reads SEHNR; CDR2 reads FQNEAQ (reference sequence). V dropped 4 bases and J dropped 8 bases, with 18 bases sitting between them. This CDR3 region has 15 residues. The CDR3 is CASSWSSEEGHEQFF. The CDR3 DNA follows: TGTGCCAGCAGCTGGTCTAGCGAGGAGGGGCATGAGCAGTTCTTC.

The chain couples TRBV19 to TRBJ1-2; D ambiguous. The CDR3 sequence is 12 residues long. Trimming took off 6 bases at V and 6 bases at J, with 11 bases between the two ends. Germline V CDR1 and CDR2: LNHDA, SQIVND (reference sequence). CDR3 sequence: CASSGDPHGYTF. CDR3 bases: TGTGCCAGTAGCGGAGATCCTCATGGCTACACCTTC.

This clone appeared a single time. The chain joins TRBV6-5 to TRBJ1-6, with a tentative D call TRBD1 (5 bases). CDR1 MNHEY and CDR2 SVGAGI come from the germline V gene. V lost 3 bases and J lost 7, with 16 bases in between. This CDR3 region has 16 residues. As DNA, the CDR3 is TGTGCCAGCAGTTATAAGGGGAGGTTAGTGAATTCACCCCTCCACTTT. Translated: CASSYKGRLVNSPLHF.

The chain is built from TRBV5-6 and TRBJ2-4; TRBD2 matches 7 bases. Losses at the gene ends were 1 base for V and 3 bases for J; bases not matched to a gene: 4. The CDR3 has 15 amino acids. Germline V gene sequence: CDR1 SGHDT, CDR2 YYEEEE. The CDR3 coding sequence is TGTGCCAGCAGCTTGTGGGGCGGGAGCAAAAACATTCAGTACTTC. This gives the protein CASSLWGGSKNIQYF.

The gene calls are TRBV4-1 and TRBJ2-2; D is unresolved. The germline V and J ends were trimmed by 0 bases and 6 bases, with 5 bases remaining between them. CDR1 is MGHRA and CDR2 is YSYEKL in the germline V gene. The CDR3 loop spans 13 amino acids. CDR3 coding DNA: TGCGCCAGCAGCCAAGATACGGCCGGGGAGCTGTTTTTT. It is translated as CASSQDTAGELFF.

The genes are TRBV7-9 and TRBJ1-2; D uncertain. Trimming cost V 3 bases and J 4 bases, with 12 bases left between them. This CDR3 has 14 residues. Per germline, CDR1 SEHNR and CDR2 FQNEAQ (reference sequence). The CDR3 here is CASSFLLTRYGYTF. DNA for the CDR3: TGTGCCAGCAGCTTCTTACTAACCCGCTATGGCTACACCTTC.

V and J are TRBV9 and TRBJ2-7; D is perhaps TRBD1 or TRBD2 (5 bases each). V lost 3 bases and J 5 bases, leaving 12 bases between the germline ends. Germline loops: CDR1 SGDLS, CDR2 YYNGEE. The CDR3 is 13 residues long. The DNA for the CDR3 is TGTGCCAGCAGCGGGGACGGAGAGGACGAGCAGTACTTC. As protein: CASSGDGEDEQYF.

The rearrangement uses TRBV28 and TRBJ2-3; 13 bases map to TRBD2. V lost 4 bases and J lost 6; bases outside the gene matches: 4. The CDR3 loop spans 15 amino acids. Looked up from germline, CDR1 is MDHEN and CDR2 is SYDVKM. The CDR3 bases are TGTGCCAGCAGTTCCCAGACTAGCGGGGGGGATACGCAGTATTTT. This gives the protein CASSSQTSGGDTQYF.

The table lists this clone with a count of one. Distinct nucleotide sequences in the sample also encode this CDR3. Written as DNA, the CDR3 is TGCGCCAGCAGCTTCGGGAGCGCCTACGAGCAGTACTTC. It codes for CASSFGSAYEQYF. This chain uses TRBV5-1 with TRBJ2-7; D might be TRBD2 (6 bases). The germline V gene has CDR1 SGHRS and CDR2 YFSETQ. This CDR3 is 13 amino acids long. With 2 bases removed from V and 2 bases from J, the gap between germline ends came to 8 bases.

This rearrangement joins TRBV19 to TRBJ2-1, with D perhaps matching TRBD2 (6 bases). There are 15 residues in the CDR3. Deletions cut 1 base from V and 6 bases from J, with 13 bases between. CDR1 is LNHDA and CDR2 is SQIVND in the germline V gene (reference sequence). The CDR3 DNA sequence: TGTGCCAGTAGTATAGTTGGAGGGCCCGGCAATGAGCAGTTCTTC. As protein: CASSIVGGPGNEQFF.

The chain couples TRBV4-1 to TRBJ2-2; D is unclear. The CDR3 loop spans 14 amino acids. Trimming shortened V by 0 bases and J by 7 bases, and 9 bases separated the two germline ends. Germline loops: CDR1 MGHRA, CDR2 YSYEKL. CDR3 amino acids: CASSQELDIGELFF. CDR3 DNA sequence: TGCGCCAGCAGCCAAGAACTCGATATCGGGGAGCTGTTTTTT.

The CDR3 DNA reads TGCAGCGTTGACTTCGGGGCCACCGGGGAGCTGTTTTTT. Translating gives CSVDFGATGELFF. The V call is TRBV29-1, the J call TRBJ2-2, with D perhaps being TRBD1 or TRBD2 (5 bases each). Germline CDR1 and CDR2: SQVTM and ANQGSEA. The CDR3 contains 13 residues. Between the trimmed V and J ends, which lost 3 bases and 4 bases, there was a span of 9 bases.